These 15 T cell receptor beta chains came from one sample sequenced in a study of Ad26.COV2.S vaccination and SARS-CoV-2 variants. TCRdb keeps only in-frame clones here, not all; method: immunoSEQ multiplex PCR. Here the sample spans about 400,000 clones, approximately 90% being singletons. Treatment defined: approximately 18 received Ad26.COV2.S at low or high dose, single or two shots; roughly five received placebo; per-sample allocation not given. At day 63 after the first vaccine or placebo injection, samples were drawn. The starting material was peripheral blood, obtained in a trial of Ad26.COV2.S vaccine versus placebo. The receptors derive from a person between 18 and 59 years old who received the Ad26.COV2.S COVID-19 vaccine or a placebo.

The chain links TRBV7-8 to TRBJ2-7, with D uncertain. The CDR3 loop spans 13 amino acids. Per germline, CDR1 SGHVS and CDR2 FQNEAQ. Trimming stripped 1 base from V and 2 bases from J, with 6 bases between. The CDR3 loop reads CASSLGTTYEQYF. The CDR3, as DNA: TGTGCCAGCAGCTTAGGCACGACCTACGAGCAGTACTTC. The full variable domain, rest sourced from reference TRBV7-8 and TRBJ2-7, is GAGVSQSPRYKVAKRGQDVALRCDPISGHVSLFWYQQALGQGPEFLTYFQNEAQLDKSGLPSDRFFAERPEGSVSTLKIQRTQQEDSAVYLCASSLGTTYEQYFGPGTRLTVT.

The chain employs TRBV10-3 and TRBJ2-7; no firm D call. CDR1 and CDR2 from the germline V gene are ENHRY and SYGVKD. V was cut by 4 bases and J by 3 bases, with 7 bases left in between. The CDR3 sequence is 12 residues long. CDR3 sequence (DNA): TGTGCCATCAGTGCACAGAACTACGAGCAGTACTTC. Protein: CAISAQNYEQYF.

The chain is built from TRBV28 and TRBJ2-2, with D possibly being TRBD1 (6 bases). The CDR3 has 14 residues. Trimming removed 7 bases at V and 7 bases at J, with 16 bases between. The germline CDR1 and CDR2 sequences are MDHEN and SYDVKM. The CDR3 region is CASTTPGQNGELFF. The CDR3 DNA is TGTGCCAGCACCACCCCTGGACAGAACGGGGAGCTGTTTTTT.

V gene TRBV24-1 combines with J gene TRBJ1-5; TRBD1 agrees at 7 bases. This CDR3 has 14 residues. CDR1 is KGHDR, CDR2 SFDVKD, per germline. Losses at the gene ends were 6 bases for V and 5 bases for J; bases not matched to a gene: 6. CDR3 coding DNA: TGTGCCACCAGTACAGGGGCTATCGATCAGCCCCAGCATTTT. Translation: CATSTGAIDQPQHF.

J is TRBJ1-1 and V is TRBV5-1; 7 bases fit TRBD1. J was trimmed by 2 bases and V by 0 bases; bases with no gene match: 4. CDR3 length: 15 residues. Germline V gene sequence: CDR1 SGHRS, CDR2 YFSETQ. The CDR3 coding sequence is TGCGCCAGCAGCTTGGATCCAGGGGGTAACACTGAAGCTTTCTTT. Translated, it gives CASSLDPGGNTEAFF. Using reference TRBV5-1 and TRBJ1-1 for the parts outside the CDR3, the full variable domain is KAGVTQTPRYLIKTRGQQVTLSCSPISGHRSVSWYQQTPGQGLQFLFEYFSETQRNKGNFPGRFSGRQFSNSRSEMNVSTLELGDSALYLCASSLDPGGNTEAFFGQGTRLTVV.

The gene calls are TRBV4-3 and TRBJ1-1, with TRBD1 as a possible D gene (6 bases). The CDR3 has 14 residues. Germline V gene data show CDR1 as LGHNA and CDR2 as YSLEER. Trimming pared 1 base from V and 3 bases from J, leaving 9 bases between. CDR3 in amino acids: CASSQGGADTEAFF. DNA for the CDR3: TGCGCCAGCAGCCAAGGGGGGGCGGACACTGAAGCTTTCTTT.

This chain connects TRBV4-1 to TRBJ2-2; 10 bases match TRBD2. This CDR3 has 18 amino acids. Trimming cost V 1 base and J 2 bases; bases outside gene matches: 7. Germline assignment: CDR1 MGHRA and CDR2 YSYEKL. The CDR3 DNA follows: TGCGCCAGCAGCCAAGTGAGCGGGAGGGTGTCTAACACCGGGGAGCTGTTTTTT. Residues: CASSQVSGRVSNTGELFF.

Turning to this clone: The sample carries other DNA sequences with the same CDR3. This sequence joins TRBV6-5 and TRBJ2-3; no firm D call. Germline CDR1 is MNHEY and CDR2 is SVGAGI. The CDR3 sequence is 14 residues long. The germline V and J ends were trimmed by 0 bases and 2 bases, with 6 bases remaining between them. Here the CDR3 DNA reads TGTGCCAGCAGTTACTCGGCATCCACAGATACGCAGTATTTT. This encodes CASSYSASTDTQYF.

The rearrangement joins TRBV10-1 to TRBJ2-1; TRBD2 agrees at 8 bases. Germline V gene sequence: CDR1 WNHNN, CDR2 SYGVQD (reference sequence). This CDR3 spans 15 amino acids. V lost 0 bases and J lost 4; bases outside the gene matches: 2. CDR3 region: CASSESGRDYNEQFF. The CDR3, as DNA: TGCGCCAGCAGTGAGTCCGGGAGGGATTACAATGAGCAGTTCTTC.

This chain links TRBV30 with TRBJ2-1; 7 bases map to TRBD2. Germline V gene lookup returns CDR1 GTSNPN and CDR2 SVGIG (reference sequence). This CDR3 comprises 15 residues. The V segment lost 0 bases and the J segment 4 bases; nucleotides outside the gene matches: 6. CDR3 residues: CAWSVGAGAYNEQFF. Written as DNA, the CDR3 is TGTGCCTGGAGTGTAGGGGCGGGAGCTTACAATGAGCAGTTCTTC. Together with reference TRBV30 and TRBJ2-1, the CDR3 gives the full variable domain: SQTIHQWPATLVQPVGSPLSLECTVEGTSNPNLYWYRQAAGRGLQLLFYSVGIGQISSEVPQNLSASRPQDRQFILSSKKLLLSDSGFYLCAWSVGAGAYNEQFFGPGTRLTVL.

About this clone: One end of the junction varies from germline; a read error may be responsible. The rearrangement uses TRBV6-5 and TRBJ1-5; D uncertain. Germline CDR1 and CDR2: MNHEY and SVGAGI. The CDR3 covers 12 residues. Here the CDR3 reads CASSDSHQPQHF. The CDR3, as DNA: TGTGCCAGCAGTGACTCTCATCAGCCCCAGCATTTT.

V is TRBV5-4 and J is TRBJ1-1, with a tentative D call TRBD1 (5 bases). Trimming removed 4 bases at V and 1 base at J, with 8 bases between. Germline V gene data show CDR1 as SGHNT and CDR2 as YYREEE (reference sequence). The CDR3 length is 13 residues. CDR3 in amino acids: CASSRDRNTEAFF. The CDR3 bases are TGTGCCAGCAGCCGAGACAGGAACACTGAAGCTTTCTTT.

The DNA for the CDR3 is TGTGCCAGTATGATCACAGATACGCAGTATTTT. As protein: CASMITDTQYF. This sequence joins TRBV19 and TRBJ2-3, with unresolved D. V shed 7 bases and J shed 2 bases, with 4 bases lying between them. CDR1 is LNHDA and CDR2 is SQIVND in the germline V gene (reference sequence). The CDR3 is 11 amino acids.

This clone was detected only once. The V call is TRBV12-3 or TRBV12-4, the J call TRBJ1-5; D is ambiguous. CDR3 length equals 13 residues. V lost 5 bases and J 3 bases, leaving 8 bases between the germline ends. This CDR3 is CASSLQDNQPQHF. CDR3 nucleotides: TGTGCCAGCAGTCTTCAGGACAATCAGCCCCAGCATTTT.

Concerning this clone: The same CDR3 also results from other DNA sequences found in this sample. CDR3 nucleotide sequence: TGTGCCAGCAGTTCCGGACAGGGGAACTATGGCTACACCTTC. Amino acids: CASSSGQGNYGYTF. The rearrangement links TRBV28 to TRBJ1-2, with 9 positions matching TRBD1. With V trimmed by 4 bases and J by 2 bases, 2 bases remained unmatched. Germline values: CDR1 MDHEN, CDR2 SYDVKM. CDR3 length equals 14 residues.